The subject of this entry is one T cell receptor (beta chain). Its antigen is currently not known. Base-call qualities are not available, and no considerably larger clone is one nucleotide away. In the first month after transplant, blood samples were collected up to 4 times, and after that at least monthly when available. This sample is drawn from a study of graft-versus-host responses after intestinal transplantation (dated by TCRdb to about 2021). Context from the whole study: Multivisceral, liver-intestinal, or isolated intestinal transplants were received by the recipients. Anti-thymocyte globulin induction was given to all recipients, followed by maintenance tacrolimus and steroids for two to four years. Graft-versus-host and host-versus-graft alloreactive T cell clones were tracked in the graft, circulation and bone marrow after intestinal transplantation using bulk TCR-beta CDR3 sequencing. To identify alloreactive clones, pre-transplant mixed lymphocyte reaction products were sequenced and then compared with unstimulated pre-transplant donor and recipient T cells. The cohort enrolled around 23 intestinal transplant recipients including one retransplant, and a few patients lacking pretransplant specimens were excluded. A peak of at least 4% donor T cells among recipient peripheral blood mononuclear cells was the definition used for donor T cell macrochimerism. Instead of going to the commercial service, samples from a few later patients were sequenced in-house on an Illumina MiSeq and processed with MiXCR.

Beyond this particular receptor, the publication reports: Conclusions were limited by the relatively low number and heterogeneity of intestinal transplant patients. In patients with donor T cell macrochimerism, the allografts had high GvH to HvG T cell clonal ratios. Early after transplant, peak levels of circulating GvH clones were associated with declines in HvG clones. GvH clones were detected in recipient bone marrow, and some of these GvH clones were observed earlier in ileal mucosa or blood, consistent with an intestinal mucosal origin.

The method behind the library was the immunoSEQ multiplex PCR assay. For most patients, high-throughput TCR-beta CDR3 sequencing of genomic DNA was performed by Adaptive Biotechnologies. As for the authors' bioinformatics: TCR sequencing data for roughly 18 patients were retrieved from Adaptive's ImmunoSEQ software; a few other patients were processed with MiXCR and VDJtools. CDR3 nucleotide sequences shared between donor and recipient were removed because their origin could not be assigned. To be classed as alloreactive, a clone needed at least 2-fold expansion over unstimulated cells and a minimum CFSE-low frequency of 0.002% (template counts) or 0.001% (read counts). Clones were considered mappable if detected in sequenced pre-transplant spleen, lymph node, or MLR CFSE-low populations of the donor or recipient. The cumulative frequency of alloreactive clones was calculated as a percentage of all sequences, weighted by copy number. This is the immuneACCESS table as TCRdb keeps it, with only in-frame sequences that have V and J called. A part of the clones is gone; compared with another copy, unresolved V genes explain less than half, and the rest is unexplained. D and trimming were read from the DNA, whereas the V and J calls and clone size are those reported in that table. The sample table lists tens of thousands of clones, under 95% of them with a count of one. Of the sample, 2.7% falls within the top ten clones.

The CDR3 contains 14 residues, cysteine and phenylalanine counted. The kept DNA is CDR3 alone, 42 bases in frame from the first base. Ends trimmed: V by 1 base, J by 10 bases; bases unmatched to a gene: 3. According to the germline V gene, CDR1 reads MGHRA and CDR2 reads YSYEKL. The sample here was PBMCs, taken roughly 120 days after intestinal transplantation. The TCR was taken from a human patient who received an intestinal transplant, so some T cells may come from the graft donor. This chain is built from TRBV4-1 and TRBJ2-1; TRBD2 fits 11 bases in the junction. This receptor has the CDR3 CASSQVLAGVEQFF. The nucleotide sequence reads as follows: TGCGCCAGCAGCCAAGTACTAGCGGGAGTAGAGCAGTTCTTC.